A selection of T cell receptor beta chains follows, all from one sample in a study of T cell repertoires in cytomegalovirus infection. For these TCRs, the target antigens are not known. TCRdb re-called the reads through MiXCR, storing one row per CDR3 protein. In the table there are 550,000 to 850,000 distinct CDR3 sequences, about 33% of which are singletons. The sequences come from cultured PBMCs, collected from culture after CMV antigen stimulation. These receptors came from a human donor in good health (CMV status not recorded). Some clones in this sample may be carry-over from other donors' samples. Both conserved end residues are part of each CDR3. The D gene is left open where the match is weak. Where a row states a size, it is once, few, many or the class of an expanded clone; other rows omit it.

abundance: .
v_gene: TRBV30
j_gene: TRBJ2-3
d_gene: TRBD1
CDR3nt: TGTGCCTGGAGCGGGACAGGGGCAGATACGCAGTATTTT
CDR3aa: CAWSGTGADTQYF

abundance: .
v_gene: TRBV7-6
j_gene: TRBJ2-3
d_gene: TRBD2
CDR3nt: TGTGCCAGCAGCTTAACTAGCGGGAGGAACACAGATACGCAGTATTTT
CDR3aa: CASSLTSGRNTDTQYF

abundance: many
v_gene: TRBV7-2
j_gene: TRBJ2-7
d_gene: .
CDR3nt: TGTGCCAGCAGCCAAAACCCCCCGGGTAGTTCCCTCGAGCAGTACTTC
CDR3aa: CASSQNPPGSSLEQYF

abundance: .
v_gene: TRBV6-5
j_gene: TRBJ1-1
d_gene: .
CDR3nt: TGTGCCAGCTCCAACCCCCCCGTCCCTGAAGCTTTCTTT
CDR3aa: CASSNPPVPEAFF

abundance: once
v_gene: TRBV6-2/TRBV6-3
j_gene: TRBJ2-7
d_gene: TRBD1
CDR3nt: TGTGCCAGCAGTTACGCCGGGACAGGGAAACGCGAGCAGTACTTC
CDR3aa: CASSYAGTGKREQYF

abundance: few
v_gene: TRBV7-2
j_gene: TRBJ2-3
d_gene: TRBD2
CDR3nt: TGTGCCAGCACCGCTAGCGGGAGTGGAGATACGCAGTATTTT
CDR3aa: CASTASGSGDTQYF

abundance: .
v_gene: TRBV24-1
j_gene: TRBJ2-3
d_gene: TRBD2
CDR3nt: TGTGCCACCAGTGATCGGACTAGCTCAGATACGCAGTATTTT
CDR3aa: CATSDRTSSDTQYF

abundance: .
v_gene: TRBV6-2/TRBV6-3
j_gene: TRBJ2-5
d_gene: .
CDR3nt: TGTGCCAGCAGGGTGACGGTGCAAGAGTCCCAGTACTTC
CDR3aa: CASRVTVQESQYF

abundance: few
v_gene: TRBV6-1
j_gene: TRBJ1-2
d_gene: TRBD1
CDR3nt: TGTGCCAGCAGTCGGACAGGGGGAGGGGGCTACACCTTC
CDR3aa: CASSRTGGGGYTF

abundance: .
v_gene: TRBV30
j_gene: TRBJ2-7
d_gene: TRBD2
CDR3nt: TGTGCCTGGAGGCGGTTAGCGGGACCCTACGAGCAGTACTTC
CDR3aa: CAWRRLAGPYEQYF

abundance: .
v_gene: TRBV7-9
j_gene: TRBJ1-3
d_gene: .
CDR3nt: TGTGCCCCCGGACGGGGGGCCTCTGGAAACACCATATATTTT
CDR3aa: CAPGRGASGNTIYF

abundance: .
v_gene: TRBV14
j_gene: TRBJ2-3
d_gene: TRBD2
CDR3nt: TGTGCCAGCAGCCGAGAGAGACTAGCGGTTAGCACAGATACGCAGTATTTT
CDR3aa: CASSRERLAVSTDTQYF

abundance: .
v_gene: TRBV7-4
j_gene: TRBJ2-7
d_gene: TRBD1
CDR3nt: TGTGCCAGCAGCGCCCAGGGGGCCTCAGGTCGGTACGAGCAGTACTTC
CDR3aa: CASSAQGASGRYEQYF

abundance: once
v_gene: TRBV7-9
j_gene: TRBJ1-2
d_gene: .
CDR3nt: TGTGCCAGCAGCCCCCAACAGGCTGGCTACACCTTC
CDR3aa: CASSPQQAGYTF

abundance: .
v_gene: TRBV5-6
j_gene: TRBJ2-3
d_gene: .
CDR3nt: TGTGCCAGCAGCTGGGGTGGGGGTAGCACAGATACGCAGTATTTT
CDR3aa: CASSWGGGSTDTQYF

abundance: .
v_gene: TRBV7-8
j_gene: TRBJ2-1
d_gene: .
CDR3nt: TGTGCCAGCAGCTTTGCAGGGCGGGACAATGAGCAGTTCTTC
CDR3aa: CASSFAGRDNEQFF

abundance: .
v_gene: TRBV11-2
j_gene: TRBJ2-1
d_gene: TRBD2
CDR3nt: TGTGCCAGCAGCTCTGAACTAGCGGGGGGCCTTCTTGGTGAGCAGTTCTTC
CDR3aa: CASSSELAGGLLGEQFF

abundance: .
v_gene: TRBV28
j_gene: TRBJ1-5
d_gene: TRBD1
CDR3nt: TGTGCCAGCAGAAACAGGGGTTCGGAAAATCAGCCCCAGCATTTT
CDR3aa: CASRNRGSENQPQHF

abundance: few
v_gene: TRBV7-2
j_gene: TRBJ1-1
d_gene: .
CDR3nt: TGTGCCAGCAGCCCGGACGGACTGGACACTGAAGCTTTCTTT
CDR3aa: CASSPDGLDTEAFF

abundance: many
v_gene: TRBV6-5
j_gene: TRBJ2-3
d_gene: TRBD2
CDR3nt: TGTGCCAGCAGTTACAAACCGGGGGGGCCGGATACGCAGTATTTT
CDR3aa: CASSYKPGGPDTQYF

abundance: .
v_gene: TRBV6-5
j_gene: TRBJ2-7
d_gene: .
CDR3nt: TGTGCCAGCAGTCCAAACGGACAGAAGCAGTACTTC
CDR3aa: CASSPNGQKQYF

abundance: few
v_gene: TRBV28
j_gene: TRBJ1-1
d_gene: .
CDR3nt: TGTGCCAGCAGATCACGGGCGGGGATCCGGGTGAACACTGAAGCTTTCTTT
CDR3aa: CASRSRAGIRVNTEAFF

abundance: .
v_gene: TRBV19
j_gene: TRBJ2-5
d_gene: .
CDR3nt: TGTGCCACCACCAAAACGGGGAACCAAGAGACCCAGTACTTC
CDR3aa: CATTKTGNQETQYF

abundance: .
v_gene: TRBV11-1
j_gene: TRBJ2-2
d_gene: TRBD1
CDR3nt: TGTGCCAGCAGCGGCGGACAGGGGTTCGGGGAGCTGTTTTTT
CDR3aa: CASSGGQGFGELFF

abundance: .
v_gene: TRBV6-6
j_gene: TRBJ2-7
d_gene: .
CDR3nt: TGTGCCAGCAGTTATTCGTCGGGAATCGAGCAGTACTTC
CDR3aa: CASSYSSGIEQYF

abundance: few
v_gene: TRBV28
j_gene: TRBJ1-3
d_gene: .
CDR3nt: TGTGCCAGCACGACACAAGGGATCGGTAACACCATATATTTT
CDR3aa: CASTTQGIGNTIYF

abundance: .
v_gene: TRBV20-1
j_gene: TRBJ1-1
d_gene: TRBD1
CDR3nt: TGCAGTGCTCTATCAGACAGGGAGGACACTGAAGCTTTCTTT
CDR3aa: CSALSDREDTEAFF

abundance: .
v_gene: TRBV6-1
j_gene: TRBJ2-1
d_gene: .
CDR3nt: TGTGCCACCCGGGGGCCCGGGACTTACTCCTACAATGAGCAGTTCTTC
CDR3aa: CATRGPGTYSYNEQFF

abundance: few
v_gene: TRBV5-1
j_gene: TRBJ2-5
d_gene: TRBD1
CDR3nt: TGCGCCAGCAGCTTGGCGGGGACAGTGGAAGAGACCCAGTACTTC
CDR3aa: CASSLAGTVEETQYF

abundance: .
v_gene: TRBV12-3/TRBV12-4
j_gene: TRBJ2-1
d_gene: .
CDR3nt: TGTGCCAGCACCCCCGGCGCGGGCCTCTCCTACAATGAGCAGTTCTTC
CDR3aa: CASTPGAGLSYNEQFF

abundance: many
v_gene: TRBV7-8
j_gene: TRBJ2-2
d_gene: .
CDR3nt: TGTGCCAGCAGCTGGCGGGGTAGGGAGTACGGGGAGCTGTTTTTT
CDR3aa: CASSWRGREYGELFF

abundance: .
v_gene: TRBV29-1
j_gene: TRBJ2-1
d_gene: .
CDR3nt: TGCAGCGTCGTGCCCAATCGGGGGAATGAGCAGTTCTTC
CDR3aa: CSVVPNRGNEQFF

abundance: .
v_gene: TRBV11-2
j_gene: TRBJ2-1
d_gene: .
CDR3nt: TGTGCCAGCAGCGACAAGAGGACAGCCTACAATGAGCAGTTCTTC
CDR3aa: CASSDKRTAYNEQFF

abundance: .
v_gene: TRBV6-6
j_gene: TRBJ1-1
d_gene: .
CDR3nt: TGTGCCAGCAGTTACTCGATTCCTCTCCGAGTTTCAGCGACCGTGAACACTGAAGCTTTCTTT
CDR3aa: CASSYSIPLRVSATVNTEAFF

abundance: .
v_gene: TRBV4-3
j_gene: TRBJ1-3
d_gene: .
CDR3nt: TGCGCCAGCAGCCAAGTAGAGGGAAACACCATATATTTT
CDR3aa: CASSQVEGNTIYF

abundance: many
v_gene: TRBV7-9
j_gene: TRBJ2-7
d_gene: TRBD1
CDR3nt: TGTGCCACGCAGGGCCCCTCCCCGGGACAGAGCTCCTACGAGCAGTACTTC
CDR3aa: CATQGPSPGQSSYEQYF

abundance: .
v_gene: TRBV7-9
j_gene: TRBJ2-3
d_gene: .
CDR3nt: TGTGCCAGCAACACCAAGGGCTCCACTAGCACAGATACGCAGTATTTT
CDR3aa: CASNTKGSTSTDTQYF

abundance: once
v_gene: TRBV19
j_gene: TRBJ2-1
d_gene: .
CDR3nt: TGTGCCAGTAACTTCGGAGCTAGCGATGAGCAGTTCTTC
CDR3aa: CASNFGASDEQFF

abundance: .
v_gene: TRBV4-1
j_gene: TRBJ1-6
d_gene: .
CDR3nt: TGCGCCAGCGCAGAAGGGCCTTATAATTCACCCCTCCACTTT
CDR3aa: CASAEGPYNSPLHF

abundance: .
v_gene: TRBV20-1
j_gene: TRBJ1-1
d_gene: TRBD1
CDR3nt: TGCAGTGCTAGAGGACAGGGGACTTCACGTAAAGCTTTCTTT
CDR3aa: CSARGQGTSRKAFF

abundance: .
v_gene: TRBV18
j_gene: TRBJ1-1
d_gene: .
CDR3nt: TGTGCCAGCTCACCAACCGAGGGTTCGAACACTGAAGCTTTCTTT
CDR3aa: CASSPTEGSNTEAFF

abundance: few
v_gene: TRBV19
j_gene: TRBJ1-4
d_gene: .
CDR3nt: TGTGCCAGTAGTATACACCAGGGTACGGTCGGGGAAAAACTGTTTTTT
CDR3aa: CASSIHQGTVGEKLFF

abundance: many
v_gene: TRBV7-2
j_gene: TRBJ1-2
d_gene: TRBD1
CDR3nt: TGTGCCAGCAGCTTACTTGGGACAGGGGATTATGGCTACACCTTC
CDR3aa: CASSLLGTGDYGYTF

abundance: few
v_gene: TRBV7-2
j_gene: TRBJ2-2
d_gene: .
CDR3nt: TGTGCCAGCAGCTTATCCGCTGGTTCTGGCGGGGAGCTGTTTTTT
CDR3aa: CASSLSAGSGGELFF

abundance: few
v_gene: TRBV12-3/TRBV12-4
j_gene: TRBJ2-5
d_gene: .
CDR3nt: TGTGCCAGCGCCCCGGGGGCCCAGTACTTC
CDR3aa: CASAPGAQYF

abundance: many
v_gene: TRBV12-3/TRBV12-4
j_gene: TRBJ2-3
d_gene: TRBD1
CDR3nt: TGTGCCAGCACTCAGGGGGTCGGGGTGGTAACAGATACGCAGTATTTT
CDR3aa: CASTQGVGVVTDTQYF

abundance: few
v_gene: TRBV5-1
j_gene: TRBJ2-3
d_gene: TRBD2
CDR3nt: TGCGCCAGCAGCAGGGGACTAGCGGGGGCCTCGAGTGGAGATACGCAGTATTTT
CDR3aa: CASSRGLAGASSGDTQYF

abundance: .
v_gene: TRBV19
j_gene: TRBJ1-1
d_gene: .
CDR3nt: TGTGCCAGTAGTTTCACAGGGATCCCTGAAGCTTTCTTT
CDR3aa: CASSFTGIPEAFF

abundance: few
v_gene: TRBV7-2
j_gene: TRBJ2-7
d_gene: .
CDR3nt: TGTGCCAGCAGCTTAGTCCAGGGGGGCTTCTACGAGCAGTACTTC
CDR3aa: CASSLVQGGFYEQYF

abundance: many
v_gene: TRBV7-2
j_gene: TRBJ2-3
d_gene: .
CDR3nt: TGTGCCAGCAGCTTCCCCGACACAGATACGCAGTATTTT
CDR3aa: CASSFPDTDTQYF

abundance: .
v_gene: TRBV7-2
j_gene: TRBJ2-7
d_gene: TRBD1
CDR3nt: TGTGCCAGCAGCTTAAGAGGGACAGTACTAGCCTACGAGCAGTACTTC
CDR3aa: CASSLRGTVLAYEQYF

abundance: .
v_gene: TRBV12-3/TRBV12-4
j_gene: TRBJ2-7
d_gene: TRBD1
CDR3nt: TGTGCCAGCAGCTCTACAGGGGTGAGCTCCTACGAGCAGTACTTC
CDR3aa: CASSSTGVSSYEQYF

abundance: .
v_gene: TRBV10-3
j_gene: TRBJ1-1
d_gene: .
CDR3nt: TGTGCCATCAGTGGTAGGGAATGGGCTGAAGCTTTCTTT
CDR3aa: CAISGREWAEAFF

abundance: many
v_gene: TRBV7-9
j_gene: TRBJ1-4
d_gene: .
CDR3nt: TGTGCCAGCAGCTTAGGACGTGGAGGTGAAAAACTGTTTTTT
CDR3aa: CASSLGRGGEKLFF

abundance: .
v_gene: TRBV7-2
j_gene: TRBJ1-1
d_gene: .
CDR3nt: TGTGCCAGCAGCTTAGAGACAGCCAGAGAAGCTTTCTTT
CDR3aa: CASSLETAREAFF

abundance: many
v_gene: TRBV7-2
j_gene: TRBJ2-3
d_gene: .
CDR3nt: TGTGCCAGCAACCCCGGTGGCGGGAGCACAGATACGCAGTATTTT
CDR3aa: CASNPGGGSTDTQYF

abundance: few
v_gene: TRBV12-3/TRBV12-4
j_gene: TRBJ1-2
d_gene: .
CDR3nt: TGTGCCAGCAGTTTAGACGGAGCGGACTATGGCTACACCTTC
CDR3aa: CASSLDGADYGYTF

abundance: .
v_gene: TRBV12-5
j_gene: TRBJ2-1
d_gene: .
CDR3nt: TGTGCTAGTGGTTTCAACAATAAGCAGTTCTTC
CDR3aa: CASGFNNKQFF

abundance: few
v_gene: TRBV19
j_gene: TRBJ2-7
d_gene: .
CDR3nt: TGTGCCAGTAGTATCTTGAGGAACGGGGGCTACGAGCAGTACTTC
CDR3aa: CASSILRNGGYEQYF

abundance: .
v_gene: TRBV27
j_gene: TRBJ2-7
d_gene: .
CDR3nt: TGTGCCAGCAGTTGCGGCGGCCAGGAGACCTACGAGCAGTACTTC
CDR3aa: CASSCGGQETYEQYF